One sample yielded the 10 T cell receptor beta chains listed below, sequenced in a study of shared clonotypes between healthy human individuals. Measured with immunoSEQ multiplex PCR; TCRdb has only the in-frame clones, and not every one. The table lists roughly 2.5 million clones, approximately 92% of them singletons. Sequencing used naive CD4+ T cells sorted from blood. Stated subset: CD45RA+ positively selected. The receptor source for this set is a man younger than 35 in good health.

The chain couples TRBV6-5 to TRBJ2-3; D call uncertain. The germline V and J ends were trimmed by 6 bases and 2 bases, with 9 bases remaining between them. Germline-derived CDR1 and CDR2 are MNHEY and SVGAGI. CDR3 length equals 13 residues. CDR3 nucleotide sequence: TGTGCCAGCAGGAGGCTCTTCACAGATACGCAGTATTTT. Translating gives CASRRLFTDTQYF.

CDR3 residues: CASTLGGRWKSNQPQHF. The CDR3 DNA is TGTGCCAGTACCCTAGGCGGCCGGTGGAAGAGCAATCAGCCCCAGCATTTT. The chain has TRBV19 and TRBJ1-5; D is undetermined. The V gene's germline CDR1 is LNHDA and CDR2 SQIVND (reference sequence). V lost 7 bases to trimming and J lost 1 base, with 20 bases between them. The CDR3 is 17 amino acids. The complete variable domain, with remaining parts taken from reference TRBV19 and TRBJ1-5, reads DGGITQSPKYLFRKEGQNVTLSCEQNLNHDAMYWYRQDPGQGLRLIYYSQIVNDFQKGDIAEGYSVSREKKESFPLTVTSAQKNPTAFYLCASTLGGRWKSNQPQHFGDGTRLSIL.

This chain joins TRBV10-1 and TRBJ2-5; D is tentatively TRBD1 or TRBD2 (5 bases each). CDR1 and CDR2 from the germline V gene are WNHNN and SYGVQD (reference sequence). V dropped 1 base and J dropped 0 bases, with 9 bases sitting between them. There are 15 residues in the CDR3. CDR3 sequence reads: CASSEWGPYQETQYF. The CDR3 DNA follows: TGCGCCAGCAGTGAGTGGGGACCGTACCAAGAGACCCAGTACTTC.

V and J are TRBV9 and TRBJ2-1; 13 positions match TRBD2. Per germline, CDR1 SGDLS and CDR2 YYNGEE. Trimming removed 3 bases from V and 5 bases from J; junction bases left unmatched: 11. This CDR3 has 18 amino acids. The CDR3 loop reads CASSGPGTSGTGDNEQFF. The CDR3 nucleotides are TGTGCCAGCAGCGGGCCTGGGACTAGCGGGACCGGGGACAATGAGCAGTTCTTC.

Here the CDR3 reads CASSLRSISNTGELFF. The CDR3 coding sequence is TGTGCCAGCAGTTTGAGATCTATCTCGAACACCGGGGAGCTGTTTTTT. The gene calls are TRBV6-5 and TRBJ2-2, with D hard to call. CDR1 and CDR2 (germline): MNHEY, SVGAGI. Trimming took off 4 bases at V and 0 bases at J, with 12 bases between the two ends. This CDR3 region has 16 residues.

This clone appeared a few times. The chain couples TRBV30 to TRBJ1-5; no clear D. The CDR3 consists of 13 residues. CDR1 is GTSNPN, CDR2 SVGIG, per germline (reference sequence). V lost 5 bases to trimming and J lost 6 bases, with 14 bases between them. The CDR3 region has the DNA TGTGCCTGGGCCACAGAAGCTTCTCAGCCCCAGCATTTT. Protein product: CAWATEASQPQHF.

V gene TRBV27 combines with J gene TRBJ2-1, with D unclear. CDR3 length equals 17 residues. Germline V gene lookup returns CDR1 MNHEY and CDR2 SMNVEV (reference sequence). The V end lost 0 bases, the J end lost 2 bases, and 14 bases lay between the germline ends. In DNA, the CDR3 is TGTGCCAGCAGTTTATCACCTCTTTCGTTGACCTACAATGAGCAGTTCTTC. Its translation is CASSLSPLSLTYNEQFF.

The chain links TRBV19 to TRBJ1-5; D remains ambiguous. The CDR3 totals 15 residues. Germline CDR1 LNHDA, CDR2 SQIVND (reference sequence). V gave up 5 bases and J gave up 5 bases, with 16 bases separating them. CDR3 residues: CASSGEQRTHQPQHF. The DNA for the CDR3 is TGTGCCAGTAGTGGAGAGCAGAGGACCCATCAGCCCCAGCATTTT.

In the case of this clone: At the DNA level, this CDR3 is encoded by other sequences in the same sample as well. The chain combines TRBV11-2 with TRBJ1-5; no definite D call. The germline V gene has CDR1 SGHAT and CDR2 FQNNGV. CDR3 size: 13 residues. The V gene lost 0 bases and the J gene lost 4 bases, with 4 bases spanning the gap. The CDR3 protein is CASSLDGNQPQHF. Here the CDR3 DNA reads TGTGCCAGCAGCTTAGACGGAAATCAGCCCCAGCATTTT.

The chain employs TRBV7-8 and TRBJ2-1, with 11 bases that match TRBD2. CDR1 is SGHVS and CDR2 is FQNEAQ in the germline V gene. The CDR3 consists of 19 residues. The V segment lost 2 bases and the J segment 0 bases; nucleotides outside the gene matches: 9. The CDR3, as DNA: TGTGCCAGCAGCTTACCCCCTACTAGCGGGAGTAACTCCTACAATGAGCAGTTCTTC. Its translation: CASSLPPTSGSNSYNEQFF.